This T cell receptor beta chain emerged from a study of early T cells in non-severe SARS-CoV-2 infection. At the level of the study: Investigators sequenced bulk RNA drawn from unsorted whole blood, and chains remained unpaired. Whole-study results and caveats: VDJdb matching, biased toward anti-spike CD8 responses, missed private and CD4 specificities.

Trimming took 7 bases from V and 3 from J, leaving 19 bases between them. The CDR3 runs 15 residues. From germline, CDR1 is SGHRS and CDR2 YFSETQ. A word on this clonotype: The antigen remains unidentified.

Researchers attached unique molecular identifiers to individual cDNA molecules. MiXCR, applied by TCRdb to the 5' RACE reads, yields one record per CDR3 protein. The sample holds approximately 99,000 distinct CDR3 sequences, 9% to 14% seen once. This receptor was taken from an adult who was a healthcare worker with PCR-confirmed SARS-CoV-2 infection or an uninfected control (not recorded which). Sequenced input: whole blood. The rearrangement uses TRBV5-1 and TRBJ2-5, with D tentatively TRBD2 (6 bases). This CDR3 is CASGGADLVEETQYF. The DNA for the CDR3 is TGCGCCAGCGGAGGGGCGGATCTAGTAGAAGAGACCCAGTACTTC.